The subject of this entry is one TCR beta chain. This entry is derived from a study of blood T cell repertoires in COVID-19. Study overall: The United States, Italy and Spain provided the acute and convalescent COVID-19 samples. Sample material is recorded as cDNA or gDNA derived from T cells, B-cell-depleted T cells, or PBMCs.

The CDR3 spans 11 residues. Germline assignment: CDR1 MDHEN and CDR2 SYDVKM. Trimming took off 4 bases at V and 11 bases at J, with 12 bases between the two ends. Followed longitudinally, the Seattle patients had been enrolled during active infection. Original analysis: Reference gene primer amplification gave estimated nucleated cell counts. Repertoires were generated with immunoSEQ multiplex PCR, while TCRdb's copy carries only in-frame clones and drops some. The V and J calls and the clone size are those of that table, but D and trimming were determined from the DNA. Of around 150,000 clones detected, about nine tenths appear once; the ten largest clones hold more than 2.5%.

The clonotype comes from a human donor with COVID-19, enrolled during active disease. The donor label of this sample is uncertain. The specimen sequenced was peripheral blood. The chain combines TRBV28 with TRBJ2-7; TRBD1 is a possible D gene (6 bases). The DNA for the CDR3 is TGTGCCAGCAGTTATTCGACAGGAAAGTACTTC. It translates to CASSYSTGKYF. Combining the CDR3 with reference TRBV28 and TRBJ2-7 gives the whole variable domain DVKVTQSSRYLVKRTGEKVFLECVQDMDHENMFWYRQDPGLGLRLIYFSYDVKMKEKGDIPEGYSVSREKKERFSLILESASTNQTSMYLCASSYSTGKYFGPGTRLTVT.